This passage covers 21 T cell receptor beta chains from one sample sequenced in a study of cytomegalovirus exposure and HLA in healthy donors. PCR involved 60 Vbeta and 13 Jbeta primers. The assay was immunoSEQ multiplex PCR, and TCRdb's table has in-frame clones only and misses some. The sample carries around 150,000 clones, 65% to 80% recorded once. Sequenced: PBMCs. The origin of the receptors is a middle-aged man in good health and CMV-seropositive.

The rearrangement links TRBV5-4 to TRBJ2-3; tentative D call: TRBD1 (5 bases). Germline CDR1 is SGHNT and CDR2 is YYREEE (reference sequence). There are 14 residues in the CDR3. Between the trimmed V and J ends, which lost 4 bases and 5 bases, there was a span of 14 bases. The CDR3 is CASSQQGVGDTQYF. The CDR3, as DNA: TGTGCCAGCAGCCAACAAGGGGTTGGAGATACGCAGTATTTT.

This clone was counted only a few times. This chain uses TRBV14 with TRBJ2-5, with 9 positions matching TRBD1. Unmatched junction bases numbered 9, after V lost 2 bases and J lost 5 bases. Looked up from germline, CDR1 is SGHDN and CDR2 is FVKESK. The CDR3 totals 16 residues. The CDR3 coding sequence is TGTGCCAGCAGCCAACGGAGGACAGGGGTAGGGGAGACCCAGTACTTC. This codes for CASSQRRTGVGETQYF.

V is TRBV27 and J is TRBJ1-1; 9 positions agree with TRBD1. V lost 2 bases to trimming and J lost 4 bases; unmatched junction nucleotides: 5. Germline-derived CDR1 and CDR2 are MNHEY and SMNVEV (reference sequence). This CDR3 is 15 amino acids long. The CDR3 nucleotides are TGTGCCAGCAGTTTAGCCGGGACAGGGATCACTGAAGCTTTCTTT. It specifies CASSLAGTGITEAFF.

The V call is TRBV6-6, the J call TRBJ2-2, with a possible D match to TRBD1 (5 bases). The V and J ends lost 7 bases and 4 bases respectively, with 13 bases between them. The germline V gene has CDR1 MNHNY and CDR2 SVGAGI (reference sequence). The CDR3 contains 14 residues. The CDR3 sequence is CASKARVGTGELFF. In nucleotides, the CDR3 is TGTGCCAGCAAGGCCAGGGTTGGCACCGGGGAGCTGTTTTTT.

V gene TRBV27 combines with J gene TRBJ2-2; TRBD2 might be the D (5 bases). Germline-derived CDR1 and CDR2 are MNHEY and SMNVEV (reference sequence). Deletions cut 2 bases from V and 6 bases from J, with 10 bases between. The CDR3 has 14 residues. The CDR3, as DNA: TGTGCCAGCAGTTTAGAACTCGGGGCCGGGGAGCTGTTTTTT. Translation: CASSLELGAGELFF.

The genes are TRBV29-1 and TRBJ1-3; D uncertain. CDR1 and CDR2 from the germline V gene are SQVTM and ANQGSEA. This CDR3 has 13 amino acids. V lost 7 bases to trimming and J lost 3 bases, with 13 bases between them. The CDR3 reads CSASGRFGNTIYF. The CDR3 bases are TGCAGCGCCAGCGGACGGTTTGGAAACACCATATATTTT.

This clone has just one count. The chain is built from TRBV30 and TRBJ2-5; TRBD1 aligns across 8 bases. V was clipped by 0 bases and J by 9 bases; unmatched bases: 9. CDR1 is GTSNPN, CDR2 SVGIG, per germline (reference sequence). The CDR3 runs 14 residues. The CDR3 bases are TGTGCCTGGAGTGTGCTTGGACAGGGACTGTCCCAGTACTTC. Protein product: CAWSVLGQGLSQYF.

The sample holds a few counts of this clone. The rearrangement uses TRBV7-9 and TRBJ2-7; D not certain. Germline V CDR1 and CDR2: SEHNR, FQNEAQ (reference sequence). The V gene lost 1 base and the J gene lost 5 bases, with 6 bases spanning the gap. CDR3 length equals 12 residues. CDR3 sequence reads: CASSLVANEQYF. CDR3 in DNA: TGTGCCAGCAGCTTAGTGGCCAACGAGCAGTACTTC. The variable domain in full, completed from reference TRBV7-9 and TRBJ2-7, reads DTGVSQNPRHKITKRGQNVTFRCDPISEHNRLYWYRQTLGQGPEFLTYFQNEAQLEKSRLLSDRFSAERPKGSFSTLEIQRTEQGDSAMYLCASSLVANEQYFGPGTRLTVT.

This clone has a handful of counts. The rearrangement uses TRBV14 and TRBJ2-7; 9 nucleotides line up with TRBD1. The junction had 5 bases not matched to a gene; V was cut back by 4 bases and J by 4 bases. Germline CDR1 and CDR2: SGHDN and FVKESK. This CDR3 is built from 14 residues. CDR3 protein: CASSLHRGPYEQYF. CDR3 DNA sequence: TGTGCCAGCAGCCTCCACAGGGGGCCTTACGAGCAGTACTTC.

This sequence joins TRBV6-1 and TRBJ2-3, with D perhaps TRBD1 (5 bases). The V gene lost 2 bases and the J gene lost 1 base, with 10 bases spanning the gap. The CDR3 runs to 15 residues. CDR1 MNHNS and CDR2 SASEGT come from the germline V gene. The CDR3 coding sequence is TGTGCCAGCAGTGAAATCGGCAGGGGCACAGATACGCAGTATTTT. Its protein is CASSEIGRGTDTQYF.

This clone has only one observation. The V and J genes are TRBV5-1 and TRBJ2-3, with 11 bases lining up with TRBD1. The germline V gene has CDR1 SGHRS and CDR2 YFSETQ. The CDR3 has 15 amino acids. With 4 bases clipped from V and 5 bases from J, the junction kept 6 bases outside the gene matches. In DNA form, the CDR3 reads TGCGCCAGCAGCGCAGGACAGGGGGCACGAGATACGCAGTATTTT. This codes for CASSAGQGARDTQYF.

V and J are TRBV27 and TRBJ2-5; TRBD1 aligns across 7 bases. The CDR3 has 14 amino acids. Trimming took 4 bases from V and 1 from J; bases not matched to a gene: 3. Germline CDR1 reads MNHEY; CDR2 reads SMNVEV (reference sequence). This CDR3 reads CASSSWTGQETQYF. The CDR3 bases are TGTGCCAGCAGTTCTTGGACAGGCCAAGAGACCCAGTACTTC.

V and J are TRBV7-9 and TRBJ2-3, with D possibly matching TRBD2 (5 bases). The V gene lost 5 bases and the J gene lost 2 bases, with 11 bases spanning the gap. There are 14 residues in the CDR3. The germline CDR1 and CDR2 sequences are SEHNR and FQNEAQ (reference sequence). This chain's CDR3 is CASSLDGDTDTQYF. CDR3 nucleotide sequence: TGTGCCAGCAGCCTCGACGGGGACACAGATACGCAGTATTTT.

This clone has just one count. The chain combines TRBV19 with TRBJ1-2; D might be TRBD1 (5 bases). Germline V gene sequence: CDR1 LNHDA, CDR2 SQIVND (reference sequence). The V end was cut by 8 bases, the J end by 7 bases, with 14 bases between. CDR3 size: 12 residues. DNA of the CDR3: TGTGCCAGTCGCCCAGGGTGGAGTGGCTACACCTTC. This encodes CASRPGWSGYTF. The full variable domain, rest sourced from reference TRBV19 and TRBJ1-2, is DGGITQSPKYLFRKEGQNVTLSCEQNLNHDAMYWYRQDPGQGLRLIYYSQIVNDFQKGDIAEGYSVSREKKESFPLTVTSAQKNPTAFYLCASRPGWSGYTFGSGTRLTVV.

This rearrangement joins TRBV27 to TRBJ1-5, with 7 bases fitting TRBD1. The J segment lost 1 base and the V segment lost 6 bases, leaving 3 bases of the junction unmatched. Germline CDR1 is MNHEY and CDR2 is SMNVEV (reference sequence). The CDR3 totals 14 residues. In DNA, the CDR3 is TGTGCCAGCAGCCCGGACAGGAGCAATCAGCCCCAGCATTTT. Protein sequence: CASSPDRSNQPQHF.

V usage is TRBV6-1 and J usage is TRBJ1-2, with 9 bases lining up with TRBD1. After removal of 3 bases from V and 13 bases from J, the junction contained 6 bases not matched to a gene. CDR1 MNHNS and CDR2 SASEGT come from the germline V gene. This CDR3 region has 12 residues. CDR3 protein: CASSDPGQGLTF. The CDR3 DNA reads TGTGCCAGCAGTGACCCGGGACAGGGTCTCACCTTC.

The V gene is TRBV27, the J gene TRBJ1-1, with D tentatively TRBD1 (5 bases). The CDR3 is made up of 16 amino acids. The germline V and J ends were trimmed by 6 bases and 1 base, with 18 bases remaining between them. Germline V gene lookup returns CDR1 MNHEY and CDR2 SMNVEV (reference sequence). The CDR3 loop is CASSRLPHTGNTEAFF. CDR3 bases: TGTGCCAGCAGCCGCCTGCCCCACACAGGGAACACTGAAGCTTTCTTT.

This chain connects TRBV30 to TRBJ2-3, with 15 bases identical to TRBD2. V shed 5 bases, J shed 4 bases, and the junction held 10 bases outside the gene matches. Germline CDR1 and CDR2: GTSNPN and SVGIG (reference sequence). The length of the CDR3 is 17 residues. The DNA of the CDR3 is TGTGCCTGGTCGAGGACTAGCGGGAGGGCCAACTCAGATACGCAGTATTTT. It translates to CAWSRTSGRANSDTQYF. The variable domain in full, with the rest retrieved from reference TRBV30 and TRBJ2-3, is SQTIHQWPATLVQPVGSPLSLECTVEGTSNPNLYWYRQAAGRGLQLLFYSVGIGQISSEVPQNLSASRPQDRQFILSSKKLLLSDSGFYLCAWSRTSGRANSDTQYFGPGTRLTVL.

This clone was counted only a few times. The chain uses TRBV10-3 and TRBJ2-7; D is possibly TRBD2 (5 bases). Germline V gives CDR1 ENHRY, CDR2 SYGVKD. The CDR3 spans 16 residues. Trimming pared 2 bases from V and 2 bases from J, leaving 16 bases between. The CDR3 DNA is TGTGCCATCAGTGAGGGAGGCCCCGACGGACCCTACGAGCAGTACTTC. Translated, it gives CAISEGGPDGPYEQYF.

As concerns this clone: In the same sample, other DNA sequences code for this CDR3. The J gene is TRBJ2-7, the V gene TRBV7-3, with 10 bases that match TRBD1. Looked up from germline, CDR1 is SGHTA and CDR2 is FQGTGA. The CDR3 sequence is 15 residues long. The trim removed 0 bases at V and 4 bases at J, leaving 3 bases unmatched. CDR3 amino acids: CASSLTGQGVYEQYF. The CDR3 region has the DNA TGTGCCAGCAGCTTAACAGGACAGGGGGTGTACGAGCAGTACTTC.

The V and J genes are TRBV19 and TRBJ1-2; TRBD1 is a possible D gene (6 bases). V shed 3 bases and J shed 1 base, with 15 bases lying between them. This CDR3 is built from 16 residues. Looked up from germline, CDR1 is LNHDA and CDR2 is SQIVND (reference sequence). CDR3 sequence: CASSIPGHSLNYGYTF. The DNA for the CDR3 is TGTGCCAGTAGTATCCCGGGACACTCCCTTAACTATGGCTACACCTTC.